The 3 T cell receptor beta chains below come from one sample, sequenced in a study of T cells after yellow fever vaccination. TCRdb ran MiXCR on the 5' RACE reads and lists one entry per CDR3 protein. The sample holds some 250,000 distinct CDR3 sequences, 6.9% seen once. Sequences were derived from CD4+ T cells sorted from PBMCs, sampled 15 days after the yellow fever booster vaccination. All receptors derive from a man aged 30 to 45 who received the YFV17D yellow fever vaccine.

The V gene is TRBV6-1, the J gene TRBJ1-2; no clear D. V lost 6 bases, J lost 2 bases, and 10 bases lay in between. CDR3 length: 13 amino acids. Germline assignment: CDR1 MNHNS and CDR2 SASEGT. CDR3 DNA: TGTGCCAGCAGCTCCGACTGGAACTATGGCTACACCTTC. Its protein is CASSSDWNYGYTF.

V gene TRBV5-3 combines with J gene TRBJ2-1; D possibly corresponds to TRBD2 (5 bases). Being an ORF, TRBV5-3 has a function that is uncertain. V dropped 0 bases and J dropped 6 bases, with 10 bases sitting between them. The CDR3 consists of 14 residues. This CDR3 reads CARSLGRAGNEQFF. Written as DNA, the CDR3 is TGTGCCAGAAGCTTGGGACGTGCGGGCAATGAGCAGTTCTTC.

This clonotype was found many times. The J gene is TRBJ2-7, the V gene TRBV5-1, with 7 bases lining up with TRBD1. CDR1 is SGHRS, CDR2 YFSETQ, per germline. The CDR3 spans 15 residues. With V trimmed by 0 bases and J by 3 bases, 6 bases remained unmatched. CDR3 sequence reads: CASSLGTTGIYEQYF. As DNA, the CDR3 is TGCGCCAGCAGCTTGGGGACGACAGGGATCTACGAGCAGTACTTC.